This passage covers 32 T cell receptor beta chains from one sample sequenced in a study of OX40 agonist ivuxolimab in advanced cancers. This table comes from immunoSEQ multiplex PCR, and its TCRdb copy is limited to in-frame clones, with some not included. The sample yields 70,000 to 80,000 clones, around 80% seen once. This material consisted of CD4+ or CD8+ T cells sorted from blood, taken in a trial of the OX40 agonist ivuxolimab. These receptors came from an adult with an advanced solid tumor such as melanoma, head and neck, liver or kidney cancer.

The CDR3 region has the DNA TGCGCCAGCAGGCAACCTTCTGGAAACACCATATATTTT. Translation gives CASRQPSGNTIYF. The chain is built from TRBV5-1 and TRBJ1-3; no definite D call. The CDR3 is 13 residues long. Germline values: CDR1 SGHRS, CDR2 YFSETQ. V lost 5 bases and J 1 base, leaving 7 bases between the germline ends.

V and J are TRBV5-1 and TRBJ1-1, with TRBD1 matching over 7 bases. Unmatched junction bases numbered 7, after V lost 7 bases and J lost 1 base. Germline CDR1 reads SGHRS; CDR2 reads YFSETQ. The CDR3 covers 14 residues. CDR3 bases: TGCGCCAGCCGTTACAGGGGAAGGAACACTGAAGCTTTCTTT. As protein: CASRYRGRNTEAFF.

The chain couples TRBV7-9 to TRBJ1-6; D possibly corresponds to TRBD1 (5 bases). The germline V gene has CDR1 SEHNR and CDR2 FQNEAQ (reference sequence). The CDR3 spans 14 residues. Trimming cost V 8 bases and J 13 bases, with 21 bases left between them. The CDR3 spells CASSRDRDFVPLHF. The CDR3 DNA reads as TGTGCCAGCTCCCGGGACCGAGATTTCGTTCCCCTCCACTTT.

V usage is TRBV2 and J usage is TRBJ2-7, with D possibly being TRBD1 (6 bases). Germline CDR1 and CDR2: SNHLY and FYNNEI. The CDR3 loop spans 14 amino acids. The germline V and J ends were trimmed by 8 bases and 2 bases, with 16 bases remaining between them. The CDR3 is CASATGLVPYEQYF. Here the CDR3 DNA reads TGTGCCAGCGCGACAGGTCTCGTTCCCTACGAGCAGTACTTC.

The sample holds one count of this clone. This chain uses TRBV27 with TRBJ2-5; D is possibly TRBD2 (5 bases). Germline V gene lookup returns CDR1 MNHEY and CDR2 SMNVEV (reference sequence). This CDR3 region has 14 residues. Between the trimmed V and J ends, which lost 4 bases and 1 base, there was a span of 10 bases. CDR3 DNA sequence: TGTGCCAGCAGTTGGACTGGCACCCAAGAGACCCAGTACTTC. Residues: CASSWTGTQETQYF.

The chain recombines TRBV7-2 with TRBJ2-1, with D possibly being TRBD1 or TRBD2 (5 bases each). The CDR3 covers 14 residues. Germline-derived CDR1 and CDR2 are SGHTA and FQGNSA. Trimming removed 1 base from V and 4 bases from J, with 8 bases in between. The CDR3 DNA follows: TGTGCCAGCAGCTTAGGCTGGGGGTACAATGAGCAGTTCTTC. It codes for CASSLGWGYNEQFF.

This chain links TRBV27 with TRBJ1-4; 9 nucleotides agree with TRBD1. Germline V lookup: CDR1 MNHEY, CDR2 SMNVEV (reference sequence). This CDR3 has 17 residues. Trimming removed 4 bases from V and 0 bases from J; junction bases left unmatched: 6. For the CDR3, the DNA is TGTGCCAGCAGTTCGGGGACAGGGCACGCAACTAATGAAAAACTGTTTTTT. It translates to CASSSGTGHATNEKLFF.

The chain employs TRBV4-2 and TRBJ2-3; the D gene is possibly TRBD2 (6 bases). The ends were cut back, 0 bases at V and 0 bases at J, with 13 bases in the middle. The V gene's germline CDR1 is LGHNA and CDR2 YNFKEQ. The CDR3 spans 17 residues. The DNA of the CDR3 is TGTGCCAGCAGCCAAGACCTACTAGCCGAAAGCACAGATACGCAGTATTTT. Its protein is CASSQDLLAESTDTQYF.

The gene calls are TRBV6-5 and TRBJ2-7, with D maybe TRBD1 (6 bases). This CDR3 contains 15 residues. Trimming removed 7 bases from V and 6 bases from J, with 22 bases in between. CDR1 and CDR2 from the germline V gene are MNHEY and SVGAGI. The CDR3 bases are TGTGCCAGCACCCCCCCAGGGGACGTTTGGAGCGAGCAGTACTTC. It is translated as CASTPPGDVWSEQYF.

This clone appeared a few times. The chain is built from TRBV6-5 and TRBJ1-6; TRBD1 matches 10 bases. Trimming removed 7 bases from V and 7 bases from J; junction bases left unmatched: 4. The germline gives CDR1 MNHEY, CDR2 SVGAGI. The CDR3 contains 14 residues. CDR3 DNA: TGTGCCAGCACCTGGACAGGGGGGAATTCACCCCTCCACTTT. Translation: CASTWTGGNSPLHF.

V gene TRBV27 combines with J gene TRBJ1-4; no firm D call. Per the germline V gene, CDR1 is MNHEY and CDR2 is SMNVEV (reference sequence). V lost 8 bases, J lost 3 bases, and 13 bases lay in between. The CDR3 extends over 14 amino acids. The CDR3 nucleotides are TGTGCCAGCCGGCAGAGGGCTTCTAATGAAAAACTGTTTTTT. It codes for CASRQRASNEKLFF.

The genes are TRBV27 and TRBJ2-2, with 7 positions matching TRBD1. Germline V gives CDR1 MNHEY, CDR2 SMNVEV (reference sequence). The length of the CDR3 is 14 residues. Trimming removed 5 bases from V and 5 bases from J; junction bases left unmatched: 5. CDR3 sequence reads: CASSVDRATGELFF. CDR3 sequence (DNA): TGTGCCAGCAGTGTTGACAGGGCTACCGGGGAGCTGTTTTTT.

The genes are TRBV11-2 and TRBJ2-1, with D perhaps TRBD1 (5 bases). This CDR3 contains 15 residues. Germline V gene data show CDR1 as SGHAT and CDR2 as FQNNGV. Trimming pared 3 bases from V and 2 bases from J, leaving 11 bases between. The CDR3 loop is CASSFQGGPYNEQFF. CDR3 DNA: TGTGCCAGCAGCTTCCAGGGTGGCCCCTACAATGAGCAGTTCTTC.

The J gene is TRBJ2-3, the V gene TRBV7-3; D is possibly TRBD2 (6 bases). The CDR3 extends over 13 amino acids. Between the trimmed V and J ends, which lost 4 bases and 1 base, there was a span of 6 bases. The germline V gene encodes CDR1 SGHTA and CDR2 FQGTGA. The CDR3 coding sequence is TGTGCCAGCAGCTCTAGCGGCACAGATACGCAGTATTTT. This gives the protein CASSSSGTDTQYF.

The J gene is TRBJ2-5, the V gene TRBV5-6; D is uncertain. With 2 bases removed from V and 7 bases from J, the gap between germline ends came to 9 bases. The CDR3 sequence is 12 residues long. CDR1 is SGHDT and CDR2 is YYEEEE in the germline V gene. The CDR3 protein is CASSFPFGTQYF. The CDR3 region has the DNA TGTGCCAGCAGCTTCCCCTTCGGGACCCAGTACTTC.

The chain uses TRBV12-2 and TRBJ1-5; the table's D call, TRBD1, has no DNA check behind it. TRBV12-2 is classified as a pseudogene. The CDR3 length is 16 residues. CDR3: CASRTKTGTSSQPQHF. The CDR3 DNA is TGTGCAAGTCGCACGAAGACAGGGACCTCCTCTCAGCCCCAGCATTTT.

V and J are TRBV12-5 and TRBJ2-1; TRBD2 matches 8 bases. The CDR3 covers 15 residues. After removal of 9 bases from V and 9 bases from J, the junction contained 16 bases not matched to a gene. The germline gives CDR1 LGHNT, CDR2 FRNRAP. The DNA for the CDR3 is TGTGCTAGCACCAGGCAGGCGGGGGGCCCTGGTGAGCAGTTCTTC. Translating it yields CASTRQAGGPGEQFF.

This clone has a single count. The CDR3 sequence is CASSSQQGNTEAFF. For the CDR3, the DNA is TGCGCCAGCAGCTCCCAACAGGGCAACACTGAAGCTTTCTTT. The chain joins TRBV5-1 to TRBJ1-1; D is perhaps TRBD1 (6 bases). The germline V gene encodes CDR1 SGHRS and CDR2 YFSETQ. CDR3 size: 14 residues. Deletions cut 3 bases from V and 2 bases from J, with 11 bases between.

V usage is TRBV7-2 and J usage is TRBJ2-1; TRBD2 might be the D (5 bases). V was clipped by 5 bases and J by 10 bases, with 9 bases between them. This CDR3 region has 11 residues. Per germline, CDR1 SGHTA and CDR2 FQGNSA. The CDR3 DNA follows: TGTGCCAGCAGCCAAACGGGAGAGCAGTTCTTC. It encodes CASSQTGEQFF.

V is TRBV18 and J is TRBJ1-4; perhaps TRBD1 as D (5 bases). Germline assignment: CDR1 KGHSH and CDR2 LQKENI. The CDR3 length is 15 residues. V was clipped by 6 bases and J by 5 bases, with 16 bases between them. CDR3 loop: CASSSTTGPNEKLFF. DNA for the CDR3: TGTGCCAGCTCGTCAACCACGGGGCCAAATGAAAAACTGTTTTTT.

This clone was seen only a few times. The J gene is TRBJ1-1, the V gene TRBV6-5; perhaps TRBD1 as D (5 bases). Germline CDR1 reads MNHEY; CDR2 reads SVGAGI. Trimming left V 10 bases short and J 1 base short, with 13 bases between. This CDR3 is 13 amino acids long. The CDR3 bases are TGTGCCACCACCGGGCAGGGGAACACTGAAGCTTTCTTT. It encodes CATTGQGNTEAFF.

The CDR3 loop reads CASSATSGIQETQYF. The CDR3 DNA reads TGTGCCAGCAGCGCGACTAGCGGAATTCAAGAGACCCAGTACTTC. This chain joins TRBV9 and TRBJ2-5, with 9 bases lining up with TRBD2. The length of the CDR3 is 15 residues. CDR1 and CDR2 from the germline V gene are SGDLS and YYNGEE. J was trimmed by 2 bases and V by 3 bases; bases with no gene match: 5.

The chain has TRBV10-3 and TRBJ1-6, with TRBD1 matching over 7 bases. Germline lookup yields CDR1 ENHRY and CDR2 SYGVKD. CDR3 length: 17 residues. The junction had 10 bases not matched to a gene; V was cut back by 3 bases and J by 5 bases. The DNA for the CDR3 is TGTGCCATCAGTGACCCCTCCCAAGGGGGCCATAATTCACCCCTCCACTTT. Amino acid sequence: CAISDPSQGGHNSPLHF.

The rearrangement joins TRBV6-4 to TRBJ1-4; D is ambiguous. CDR3 length: 15 residues. Trimming pared 3 bases from V and 7 bases from J, leaving 15 bases between. Germline V gene sequence: CDR1 MRHNA, CDR2 SNTAGT. Here the CDR3 DNA reads TGTGCCAGCAGTGATCGGGTAGTTTCCAGTGAAAAACTGTTTTTT. It codes for CASSDRVVSSEKLFF.

This clone turned up a few times. The genes are TRBV4-1 and TRBJ1-2; D ambiguous. Trimming took 1 base from V and 4 from J, leaving 13 bases between them. In germline, CDR1 is MGHRA, CDR2 YSYEKL. The CDR3 sequence is 15 residues long. The CDR3 is CASSQVGQLLYGYTF. The CDR3 DNA is TGCGCCAGCAGCCAAGTGGGCCAGCTACTCTATGGCTACACCTTC.

The rearrangement joins TRBV27 to TRBJ1-1; no clear D gene. V was cut by 5 bases and J by 5 bases, with 24 bases left in between. This CDR3 is built from 17 residues. Germline lookup yields CDR1 MNHEY and CDR2 SMNVEV (reference sequence). CDR3 coding DNA: TGTGCCAGCAGTCGCAGGCCCCAGGCCGGGATTGGGACTGAAGCTTTCTTT. Translating it yields CASSRRPQAGIGTEAFF.

The chain couples TRBV7-9 to TRBJ1-2; maybe TRBD1 (5 bases). This CDR3 spans 16 amino acids. V lost 5 bases and J lost 4, with 20 bases in between. Germline values: CDR1 SEHNR, CDR2 FQNEAQ (reference sequence). The CDR3 here is CASSRWRGPGGYGYTF. CDR3 DNA: TGTGCCAGCAGCAGATGGCGGGGCCCTGGCGGCTATGGCTACACCTTC.

The rearrangement links TRBV7-3 to TRBJ2-1; 7 nucleotides match TRBD2. Germline-derived CDR1 and CDR2 are SGHTA and FQGTGA. The junction had 7 bases not matched to a gene; V was cut back by 5 bases and J by 12 bases. The CDR3 contains 12 residues. CDR3: CASSTNGGGQFF. The CDR3 coding sequence is TGTGCCAGCAGCACCAATGGCGGGGGGCAGTTCTTC.

This clone has just one count. The chain employs TRBV19 and TRBJ1-3; tentative D call: TRBD1 (6 bases). CDR3 length: 14 amino acids. V lost 9 bases and J 4 bases, leaving 16 bases between the germline ends. Germline V gene lookup returns CDR1 LNHDA and CDR2 SQIVND (reference sequence). This chain's CDR3 is CASRIQGSGNTIYF. CDR3 nucleotide sequence: TGTGCCAGCCGTATACAGGGATCCGGAAACACCATATATTTT.

The CDR3 nucleotides are TGTGCCAGTAGTATACACCAGACCCAGTACTTC. As protein: CASSIHQTQYF. The chain combines TRBV19 with TRBJ2-5; no clear D gene. This CDR3 contains 11 residues. V lost 2 bases and J lost 6, with 4 bases in between. In germline, CDR1 is LNHDA, CDR2 SQIVND (reference sequence).

The genes are TRBV4-3 and TRBJ1-3; 8 nucleotides align to TRBD1. The V gene end was trimmed by 5 bases and the J gene end by 2 bases; junction bases not matched to a gene: 5. Germline CDR1 is LGHNA and CDR2 is YSLEER. The CDR3 contains 15 residues. The CDR3 sequence is CASSDGQGAGNTIYF. CDR3 bases: TGCGCCAGCAGCGACGGACAGGGCGCTGGAAACACCATATATTTT.

The chain couples TRBV19 to TRBJ1-2; 8 bases fit TRBD1. CDR1 is LNHDA and CDR2 is SQIVND in the germline V gene (reference sequence). This CDR3 region has 14 residues. Losses at the gene ends were 7 bases for V and 8 bases for J; bases not matched to a gene: 12. The DNA for the CDR3 is TGTGCCAGTACTCAAAACGGACAGGGCGGGGGCTACACCTTC. This codes for CASTQNGQGGGYTF. Using reference TRBV19 and TRBJ1-2 for the parts outside the CDR3, the full variable domain is DGGITQSPKYLFRKEGQNVTLSCEQNLNHDAMYWYRQDPGQGLRLIYYSQIVNDFQKGDIAEGYSVSREKKESFPLTVTSAQKNPTAFYLCASTQNGQGGGYTFGSGTRLTVV.